This T cell receptor beta chain was observed in a study of T-cell reconstitution after alpha-beta-depleted transplantation in children. Study results and caveats: It was reported that alpha-beta T cells came from several hundred expanded graft clones (about two months after transplant). Once a year had passed after transplant, T-cell counts and diversity came mostly from newly produced T cells.

For this clonotype: Its antigen remains unknown.

The authors prepared the TCRbeta library with unique molecular identifiers. TCRdb reanalysed the PCR reads using MiXCR and keeps one entry per CDR3 protein. The data hold about 640,000 distinct CDR3 sequences, with roughly 13% observed a single time. This CDR3 comprises 15 residues. V lost 4 bases and J 9 bases, leaving 22 bases between the germline ends. Germline CDR1 and CDR2: SQVTM and ANQGSEA. The receptor comes from a male patient aged 10 to 17 who had a stem cell transplant for acute myeloid leukemia, so the T cells may come from the graft donor. V and J are TRBV29-1 and TRBJ2-1; D gene unclear. Specimen: PBMCs, mostly from graft donor cells, collected 360 days after TCRalphabeta/CD19-depleted stem cell transplant. The CDR3 here is CSVGGGDQSAVEQFF. The CDR3 DNA reads as TGCAGCGTTGGTGGCGGAGACCAAAGTGCTGTTGAGCAGTTCTTC.